A selection of T cell receptor beta chains follows, all from one sample in a study of cytomegalovirus exposure and HLA in healthy donors. Data came from immunoSEQ multiplex PCR; TCRdb stores just in-frame clones and leaves some out. The sample has some 160,000 clones; around 10% are singletons. Source material: PBMCs. All receptors derive from a male donor in good health and CMV-seronegative. The CDR3 runs from the conserved cysteine through the conserved F or W. Fields, in order: V gene, clone size, D gene, J gene, CDR3 length, CDR3 protein, CDR3 DNA. The D gene is left open where the match is weak. Part of the rows lack a size; the others show once, few, many or a class for expanded clones.

V: TRBV5-6; size: .; D: .; J: TRBJ1-1; length: 18; CDR3: CASSLGFTGLIFDTEAFF; DNA: TGTGCCAGCAGCTTGGGCTTCACAGGGCTTATTTTCGACACTGAAGCTTTCTTT
V: TRBV4-2; size: few; D: TRBD2; J: TRBJ2-1; length: 17; CDR3: CASSQDLASGSYNEQFF; DNA: TGTGCCAGCAGCCAAGATCTAGCTAGCGGGAGCTACAATGAGCAGTTCTTC
V: TRBV27; size: few; D: .; J: TRBJ2-3; length: 14; CDR3: CASSLNRAQDTQYF; DNA: TGTGCCAGCAGTTTAAACAGGGCCCAAGATACGCAGTATTTT
V: TRBV30; size: .; D: TRBD1; J: TRBJ1-1; length: 14; CDR3: CAWSLTGVNTEAFF; DNA: TGTGCCTGGAGCCTGACAGGGGTGAACACTGAAGCTTTCTTT
V: TRBV7-7; size: .; D: .; J: TRBJ2-1; length: 14; CDR3: CASSLESGTLKKFF; DNA: TGTGCTAGCAGCTTAGAGTCCGGGACTTTAAAAAAGTTCTTC
V: TRBV13; size: .; D: TRBD1; J: TRBJ2-1; length: 15; CDR3: CASSFPGQGLNWQFF; DNA: TGTGCCAGCAGCTTCCCGGGACAGGGGTTAAATTGGCAGTTCTTC
V: TRBV7-2; size: .; D: .; J: TRBJ1-1; length: 15; CDR3: CASSLVAGLNTEAFF; DNA: TGTGCCAGCAGCTTAGTCGCAGGGCTGAACACTGAAGCTTTCTTT
V: TRBV7-8; size: .; D: TRBD1; J: TRBJ2-5; length: 17; CDR3: CASSTRFRDRGRETQYF; DNA: TGTGCCAGCAGCACGCGTTTCCGGGACAGGGGGCGCGAGACCCAGTACTTC
V: TRBV6-1; size: few; D: .; J: TRBJ1-4; length: 15; CDR3: CASSESTGFNEKLFF; DNA: TGTGCCAGCAGTGAATCGACAGGATTTAATGAAAAACTGTTTTTC
V: TRBV29-1; size: few; D: .; J: TRBJ1-3; length: 14; CDR3: CSVEGHRAGSTIYF; DNA: TGCAGCGTTGAAGGACACAGGGCCGGAAGCACCATATATTTT
V: TRBV15; size: .; D: .; J: TRBJ1-1; length: 14; CDR3: CATSKDRHRFAAFF; DNA: TGTGCCACCAGCAAAGACCGACACAGATTTGCGGCTTTCTTT
V: TRBV5-6; size: .; D: .; J: TRBJ1-2; length: 14; CDR3: CASSRMGPYYGYTF; DNA: TGTGCCAGCAGCCGCATGGGGCCTTACTATGGCTACACCTTC
V: TRBV5-1; size: few; D: TRBD2; J: TRBJ2-1; length: 17; CDR3: CASSLDPGGSSYNEQFF; DNA: TGCGCCAGCAGCTTGGATCCGGGAGGGAGCTCCTACAATGAGCAGTTCTTC
V: TRBV18; size: few; D: TRBD1; J: TRBJ2-7; length: 14; CDR3: CASSPWTGAYEQYF; DNA: TGTGCCAGCTCACCATGGACAGGGGCCTACGAGCAGTACTTC
V: TRBV7-8; size: .; D: .; J: TRBJ1-6; length: 17; CDR3: CASSTSLRSSYNSPLHF; DNA: TGTGCCAGCAGCACGAGCTTAAGGAGCTCCTATAATTCACCCCTCCACTTT
V: TRBV4-3; size: few; D: .; J: TRBJ1-2; length: 12; CDR3: CASSQTGSGYTF; DNA: TGCGCCAGCAGCCAGACAGGATCAGGCTACACCTTC
V: TRBV4-1; size: .; D: .; J: TRBJ1-2; length: 15; CDR3: CASSQDRQVNYGYTF; DNA: TGCGCCAGCAGCCAAGATCGACAGGTCAACTATGGCTACACCTTC
V: TRBV21-1; size: .; D: .; J: TRBJ2-7; length: 16; CDR3: CASSNKIPAGQDEQYF; DNA: TGTGCCAGCAGCAACAAAATCCCGGCAGGGCAGGACGAGCAGTACTTC
V: TRBV5-6; size: few; D: TRBD1; J: TRBJ2-4; length: 14; CDR3: CASRSFRGKNIQYF; DNA: TGTGCCAGCAGGAGCTTCAGGGGGAAAAACATTCAGTACTTC
V: TRBV5-4; size: .; D: TRBD1; J: TRBJ1-2; length: 15; CDR3: CASSPGQGGGYGYTF; DNA: TGTGCCAGCAGCCCCGGACAGGGGGGGGGCTATGGCTACACCTTC
V: TRBV6-5; size: .; D: .; J: TRBJ2-7; length: 13; CDR3: CASRLPSSYEQYF; DNA: TGTGCCAGCAGGTTGCCCAGCTCCTACGAGCAGTACTTC
V: TRBV25-1; size: .; D: .; J: TRBJ2-2; length: 12; CDR3: CASGGQPGELFF; DNA: TGTGCAAGCGGCGGACAGCCCGGGGAGCTGTTTTTT
V: TRBV19; size: few; D: .; J: TRBJ2-7; length: 15; CDR3: CASKPGHTISYEQYF; DNA: TGTGCCAGTAAACCGGGACACACCATCTCCTACGAGCAGTACTTC
V: TRBV7-9; size: few; D: .; J: TRBJ2-7; length: 14; CDR3: CASSSPGVPYEQYF; DNA: TGTGCCAGCAGTTCTCCAGGGGTCCCCTACGAGCAGTACTTC
V: TRBV5-4; size: few; D: .; J: TRBJ2-1; length: 15; CDR3: CASSLARGGVNEQFF; DNA: TGTGCCAGCAGCTTGGCTAGGGGGGGGGTCAATGAGCAGTTCTTC
V: TRBV13; size: .; D: .; J: TRBJ1-1; length: 17; CDR3: CASSLGPFQQGNTEAFF; DNA: TGTGCCAGCAGCTTAGGCCCTTTCCAACAGGGGAACACTGAAGCTTTCTTT
V: TRBV19; size: few; D: .; J: TRBJ2-1; length: 17; CDR3: CASSIYSGEPSYNEQFF; DNA: TGTGCCAGTAGTATCTATAGCGGAGAGCCCTCCTACAATGAGCAGTTCTTC
V: TRBV9; size: few; D: .; J: TRBJ2-3; length: 15; CDR3: CASSVANGGKDTQYF; DNA: TGTGCCAGCAGCGTAGCTAACGGGGGTAAGGATACGCAGTATTTT